A selection of T cell receptor beta chains follows, all from one sample in a study of blood T cell repertoires in COVID-19. Data came from immunoSEQ multiplex PCR; TCRdb stores just in-frame clones and leaves some out. The sample holds roughly 100,000 clones, about 80% seen once. The sample taken for sequencing was peripheral blood. These receptors all come from a woman aged 55-75 years with acute or convalescent COVID-19. CDR3s include the opening cysteine and the closing phenylalanine or tryptophan. D genes are given only for firm matches. For some rows the clone size is stated as once, few or many, or as a class when expanded; others skip it.

clone size: NA
V gene: TRBV18
J gene: TRBJ2-7
D gene: TRBD2
CDR3 protein: CASSPGLAGGISYEQYF
CDR3 DNA: TGTGCCAGCTCACCTGGACTAGCGGGGGGGATCTCCTACGAGCAGTACTTC

clone size: NA
V gene: TRBV5-1
J gene: TRBJ2-4
D gene: NA
CDR3 protein: CASSANPTQRDIQYF
CDR3 DNA: TGCGCCAGCAGCGCAAACCCGACTCAGAGGGACATTCAGTACTTC

clone size: NA
V gene: TRBV5-1
J gene: TRBJ1-6
D gene: NA
CDR3 protein: CASSTGTETPLHF
CDR3 DNA: TGCGCCAGCAGTACCGGTACAGAAACACCCCTCCACTTT

clone size: once
V gene: TRBV10-2
J gene: TRBJ2-5
D gene: NA
CDR3 protein: CASSEQSRTGETQYF
CDR3 DNA: TGCGCCAGCAGTGAGCAATCCAGAACCGGGGAGACCCAGTACTTC

clone size: once
V gene: TRBV4-2
J gene: TRBJ2-1
D gene: TRBD2
CDR3 protein: CASSQAGGGSNEQFF
CDR3 DNA: TGTGCCAGCAGCCAAGCGGGAGGGGGGTCCAATGAGCAGTTCTTC

clone size: NA
V gene: TRBV18
J gene: TRBJ2-3
D gene: NA
CDR3 protein: CASSPVLAVADTQYF
CDR3 DNA: TGTGCCAGCTCACCAGTTCTAGCCGTGGCAGATACGCAGTATTTT

clone size: NA
V gene: TRBV5-5
J gene: TRBJ2-1
D gene: NA
CDR3 protein: CASSLTPGDFSYNEQFF
CDR3 DNA: TGTGCCAGCAGCTTGACACCGGGAGACTTCTCCTACAATGAGCAGTTCTTC

clone size: once
V gene: TRBV12-5
J gene: TRBJ1-2
D gene: TRBD1
CDR3 protein: CASGSGTGGEGGYTF
CDR3 DNA: TGTGCTAGTGGTTCCGGGACAGGGGGCGAGGGTGGCTACACCTTC

clone size: NA
V gene: TRBV5-1
J gene: TRBJ1-4
D gene: NA
CDR3 protein: CASSLGGDNEKLFF
CDR3 DNA: TGCGCCAGCAGCTTGGGCGGGGATAATGAAAAACTGTTTTTT

clone size: NA
V gene: TRBV10-3
J gene: TRBJ2-1
D gene: NA
CDR3 protein: CAISEDRDYNEQFF
CDR3 DNA: TGTGCCATCAGTGAGGACCGGGACTACAATGAGCAGTTCTTC

clone size: NA
V gene: TRBV27
J gene: TRBJ1-5
D gene: NA
CDR3 protein: CASSLTGNSNQPQHF
CDR3 DNA: TGTGCCAGCAGTCTTACAGGTAATAGCAATCAGCCCCAGCATTTT

clone size: NA
V gene: TRBV5-6
J gene: TRBJ1-3
D gene: TRBD1
CDR3 protein: CASSLGQVRGNTIYF
CDR3 DNA: TGTGCCAGCAGCCTGGGACAGGTCCGAGGAAACACCATATATTTT

clone size: NA
V gene: TRBV5-1
J gene: TRBJ1-4
D gene: TRBD1
CDR3 protein: CASSPRQGEKLFF
CDR3 DNA: TGCGCCAGCAGCCCCCGACAGGGCGAAAAACTGTTTTTT

clone size: NA
V gene: TRBV2
J gene: TRBJ1-1
D gene: NA
CDR3 protein: CASLPRGNTEAFF
CDR3 DNA: TGTGCCAGTCTACCTCGAGGGAACACTGAAGCTTTCTTT

clone size: few
V gene: TRBV6-5
J gene: TRBJ1-4
D gene: NA
CDR3 protein: CASGIGIYSEKLFF
CDR3 DNA: TGTGCCAGCGGGATCGGGATATACTCGGAAAAACTGTTTTTT

clone size: NA
V gene: TRBV18
J gene: TRBJ1-5
D gene: TRBD1
CDR3 protein: CASSPGQNNQPQHF
CDR3 DNA: TGTGCCAGCTCACCGGGACAGAACAATCAGCCCCAGCATTTT

clone size: NA
V gene: TRBV5-1
J gene: TRBJ2-1
D gene: NA
CDR3 protein: CASSRDSRPYNEQFF
CDR3 DNA: TGCGCCAGCAGTCGGGACTCCCGACCCTACAATGAGCAGTTCTTC

clone size: NA
V gene: TRBV5-1
J gene: TRBJ2-3
D gene: TRBD2
CDR3 protein: CASTRAGGPTDTQYF
CDR3 DNA: TGCGCCAGCACCAGAGCGGGGGGGCCGACAGATACGCAGTATTTT

clone size: NA
V gene: TRBV9
J gene: TRBJ1-6
D gene: NA
CDR3 protein: CASSQSYNSPLHF
CDR3 DNA: TGTGCCAGCAGCCAGTCTTATAATTCACCCCTCCACTTT

clone size: NA
V gene: TRBV7-2
J gene: TRBJ2-1
D gene: TRBD2
CDR3 protein: CASRRLAGGFEQFF
CDR3 DNA: TGTGCCAGCCGGAGACTAGCGGGGGGGTTTGAGCAGTTCTTC

clone size: NA
V gene: TRBV5-1
J gene: TRBJ2-7
D gene: NA
CDR3 protein: CASSSEQYF
CDR3 DNA: TGCGCCAGCAGCTCAGAGCAGTACTTC

clone size: NA
V gene: TRBV5-1
J gene: TRBJ2-5
D gene: NA
CDR3 protein: CASSFLGQQETQYF
CDR3 DNA: TGCGCCAGCAGCTTCTTGGGACAACAAGAGACCCAGTACTTC

clone size: NA
V gene: TRBV5-1
J gene: TRBJ2-2
D gene: TRBD1
CDR3 protein: CASSFALRGQGDTGELFF
CDR3 DNA: TGCGCCAGCAGCTTCGCCCTGAGGGGACAGGGAGACACCGGGGAGCTGTTTTTT

clone size: NA
V gene: TRBV6-6
J gene: TRBJ2-1
D gene: TRBD2
CDR3 protein: CASSRGLAGLYNEQFF
CDR3 DNA: TGTGCCAGCAGTAGGGGACTAGCGGGGCTCTACAATGAGCAGTTCTTC